This T cell receptor (beta chain) derives from a study of cytomegalovirus exposure and HLA in healthy donors. This clone was detected only a few times. Antigen specificity is unknown. Study-wide points: HLA alleles were associated with around 17,000 TCR beta sequences in a later analysis at 0.05 false discovery rate. Sequencing had likely introduced a cluster of highly shared sequence variants as an artifact. Accurate predictions that matched the HLA-A and HLA-B alleles of most subjects were reportedly made from TCR beta sequences. The authors later linked a missense DCLRE1C variant to TCR beta V- and J-gene trimming.

Primers: 60 Vbeta forward and 13 Jbeta reverse. The repertoire was sequenced with immunoSEQ multiplex PCR; TCRdb's copy has only in-frame clones and lacks some. The sample carries some 140,000 clones, roughly three quarters recorded once. The clonotype was recovered from a man between 18 and 29 years old in good health and CMV-seronegative. The sequencing input was PBMCs.

CDR3 residues: CASRRGNQPQHF. Here the CDR3 DNA reads TGTGCCAGCAGGCGAGGTAATCAGCCCCAGCATTTT. The chain couples TRBV25-1 to TRBJ1-5; the D is unclear. Trimming removed 6 bases from V and 4 bases from J, with 7 bases in between. CDR3 length: 12 residues. Per the germline V gene, CDR1 is MGHDK and CDR2 is SYGVNS.